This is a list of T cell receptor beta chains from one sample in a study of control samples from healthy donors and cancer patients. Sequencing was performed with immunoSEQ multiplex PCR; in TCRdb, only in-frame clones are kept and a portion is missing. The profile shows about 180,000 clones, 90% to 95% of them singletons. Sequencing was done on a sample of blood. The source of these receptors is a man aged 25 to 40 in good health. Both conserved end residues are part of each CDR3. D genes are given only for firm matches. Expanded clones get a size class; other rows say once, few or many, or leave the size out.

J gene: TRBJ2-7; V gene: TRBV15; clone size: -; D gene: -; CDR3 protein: CATSRDRHPSSYEQYF; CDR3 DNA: TGTGCCACCAGCAGAGATAGACACCCTTCCTCCTACGAGCAGTACTTC
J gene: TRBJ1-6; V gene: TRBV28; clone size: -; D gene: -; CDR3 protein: CASNLHQSSYNSPLHF; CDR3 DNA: TGTGCCAGCAACCTACACCAGAGCTCCTATAATTCACCCCTCCACTTT
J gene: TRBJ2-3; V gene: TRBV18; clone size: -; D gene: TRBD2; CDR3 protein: CASSPGLVPRADTQYF; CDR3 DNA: TGTGCCAGCTCACCAGGACTAGTACCCAGGGCAGATACGCAGTATTTT
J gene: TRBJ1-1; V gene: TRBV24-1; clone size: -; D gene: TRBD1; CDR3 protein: CATSEAGQGVAFF; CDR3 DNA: TGTGCCACCAGTGAAGCTGGACAGGGTGTAGCTTTCTTT
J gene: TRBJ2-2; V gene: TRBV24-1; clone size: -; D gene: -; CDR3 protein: CATSDLLYPRNTGELFF; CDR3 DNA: TGTGCCACCAGTGATCTACTTTATCCGAGAAACACCGGGGAGCTGTTTTTT
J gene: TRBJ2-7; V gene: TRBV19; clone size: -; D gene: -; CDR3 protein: CASSIAHSNRYEQYF; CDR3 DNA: TGTGCCAGTAGTATAGCCCACAGCAACAGATACGAGCAGTACTTC
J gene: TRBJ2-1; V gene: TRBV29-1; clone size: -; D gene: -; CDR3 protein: CSVRPPSSYNEQFF; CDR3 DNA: TGCAGCGTTCGACCTCCGAGCTCCTACAATGAGCAGTTCTTC
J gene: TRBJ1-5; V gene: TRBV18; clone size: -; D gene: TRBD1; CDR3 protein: CASSRDRGDQPQHF; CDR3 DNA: TGTGCCAGCTCACGGGACAGGGGAGATCAGCCCCAGCATTTT
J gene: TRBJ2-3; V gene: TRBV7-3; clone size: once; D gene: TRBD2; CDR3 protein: CASSPHRPSGRADTQYF; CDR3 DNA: TGTGCCAGCAGCCCCCACCGACCTAGCGGGAGAGCAGATACGCAGTATTTT
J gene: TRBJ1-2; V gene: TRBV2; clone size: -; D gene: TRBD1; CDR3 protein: CASSVDRDRAYGYTF; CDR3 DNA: TGTGCCAGCAGTGTTGACCGGGACAGGGCCTATGGCTACACCTTC
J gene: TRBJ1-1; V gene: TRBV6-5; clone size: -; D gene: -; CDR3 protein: CASRTTTGPPNEAFF; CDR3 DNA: TGTGCCAGCAGGACAACGACAGGTCCCCCTAATGAAGCTTTCTTT
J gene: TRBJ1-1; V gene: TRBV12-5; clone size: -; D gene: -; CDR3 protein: CASGTGLMNTEAFF; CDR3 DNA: TGTGCTAGTGGTACTGGACTGATGAACACTGAAGCTTTCTTT
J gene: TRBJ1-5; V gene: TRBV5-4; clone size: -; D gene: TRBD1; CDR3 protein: CASSEQGAGQPQHF; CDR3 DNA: TGTGCCAGCAGCGAACAGGGGGCGGGGCAGCCCCAGCATTTT
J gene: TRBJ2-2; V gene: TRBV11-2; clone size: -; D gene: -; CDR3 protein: CASRGEGASGELFF; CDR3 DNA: TGTGCCAGCCGTGGGGAGGGGGCTTCCGGGGAGCTGTTTTTT
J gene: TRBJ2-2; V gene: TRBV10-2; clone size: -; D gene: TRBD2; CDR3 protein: CASRAFERGNTGELFF; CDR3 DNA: TGCGCCAGCAGGGCCTTCGAGCGGGGGAACACCGGGGAGCTGTTTTTT
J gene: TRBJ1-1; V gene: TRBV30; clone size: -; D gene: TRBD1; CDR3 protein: CAWDGTGLSEAFF; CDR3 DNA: TGTGCCTGGGATGGGACAGGGCTGTCTGAAGCTTTCTTT
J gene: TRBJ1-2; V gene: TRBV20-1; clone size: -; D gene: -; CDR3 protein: CSARGADGYTF; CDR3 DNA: TGCAGTGCTAGGGGGGCTGACGGCTACACCTTC
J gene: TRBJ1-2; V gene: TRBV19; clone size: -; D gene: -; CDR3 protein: CASSYGTGLDGYTF; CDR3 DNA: TGTGCCAGTAGTTATGGCACAGGTTTGGATGGCTACACCTTC
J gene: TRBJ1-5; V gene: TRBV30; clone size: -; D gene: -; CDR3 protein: CAWSVASSGQPQHF; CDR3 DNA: TGTGCCTGGAGTGTGGCCTCCTCGGGTCAGCCCCAGCATTTT
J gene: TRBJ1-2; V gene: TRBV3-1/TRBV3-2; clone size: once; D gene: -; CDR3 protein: CASSRRGAENYGYTF; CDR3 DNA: TGTGCCAGCAGCCGCCGGGGGGCTGAGAACTATGGCTACACCTTC
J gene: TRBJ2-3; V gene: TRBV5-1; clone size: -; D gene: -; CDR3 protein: CASSLVVGNTDTQYF; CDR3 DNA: TGCGCCAGCAGCTTGGTGGTTGGAAACACAGATACGCAGTATTTT
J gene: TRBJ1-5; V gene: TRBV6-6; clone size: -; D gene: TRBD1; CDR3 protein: CASSLTTGGNQPQHF; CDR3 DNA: TGTGCCAGCAGCTTAACGACAGGGGGCAATCAGCCCCAGCATTTT
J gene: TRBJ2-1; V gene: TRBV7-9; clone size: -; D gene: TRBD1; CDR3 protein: CASSFPRQGADNEQFF; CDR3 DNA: TGTGCCAGCAGCTTCCCTCGACAGGGGGCCGACAATGAGCAGTTCTTC
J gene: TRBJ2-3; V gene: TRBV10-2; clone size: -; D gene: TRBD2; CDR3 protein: CASSVAGVGDTQYF; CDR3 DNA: TGCGCCAGCAGTGTAGCGGGGGTTGGAGATACGCAGTATTTT
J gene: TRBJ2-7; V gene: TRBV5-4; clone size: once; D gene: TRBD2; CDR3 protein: CASSFGTSGSYEQYF; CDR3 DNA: TGTGCCAGCAGCTTCGGGACTAGCGGGTCCTACGAGCAGTACTTC
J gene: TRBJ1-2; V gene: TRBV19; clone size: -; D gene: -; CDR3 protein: CASSIGRDYGYTF; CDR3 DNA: TGTGCCAGTAGTATCGGGAGAGACTATGGCTACACCTTC
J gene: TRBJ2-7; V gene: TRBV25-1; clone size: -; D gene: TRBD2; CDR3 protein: CASRLAGVAYEQYF; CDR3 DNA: TGTGCCAGCAGGCTAGCGGGGGTAGCCTACGAGCAGTACTTC
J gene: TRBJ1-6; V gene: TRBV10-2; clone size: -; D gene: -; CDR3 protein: CATKLESSYNSPLHF; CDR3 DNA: TGCGCCACTAAACTCGAGAGCTCCTATAATTCACCCCTCCACTTT
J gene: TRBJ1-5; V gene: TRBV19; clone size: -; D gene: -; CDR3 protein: CASSTGKNQPQHF; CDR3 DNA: TGTGCCAGTAGTACCGGGAAAAATCAGCCCCAGCATTTT
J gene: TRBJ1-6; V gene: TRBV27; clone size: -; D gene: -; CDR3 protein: CASTPMGASSYNSPLHF; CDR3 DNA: TGTGCCAGCACCCCCATGGGAGCGAGCTCCTATAATTCACCCCTCCACTTT
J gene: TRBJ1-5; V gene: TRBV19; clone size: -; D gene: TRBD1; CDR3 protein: CASSIRQGAGQPQHF; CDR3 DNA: TGTGCCAGTAGTATTCGGCAGGGGGCAGGTCAGCCCCAGCATTTT
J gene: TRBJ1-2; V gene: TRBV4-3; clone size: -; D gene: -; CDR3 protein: CASSQDRANGYTF; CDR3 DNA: TGCGCCAGCAGCCAAGATCGGGCGAACGGCTACACCTTC
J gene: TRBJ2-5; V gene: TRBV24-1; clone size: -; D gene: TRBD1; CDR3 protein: CATSDLRTGEETQYF; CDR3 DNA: TGTGCCACCAGTGATTTGAGGACAGGGGAAGAGACCCAGTACTTC
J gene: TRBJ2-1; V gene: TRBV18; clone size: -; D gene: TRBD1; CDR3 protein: CASSSRQGETYNEQFF; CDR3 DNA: TGTGCCAGCTCATCAAGACAGGGAGAGACCTACAATGAGCAGTTCTTC
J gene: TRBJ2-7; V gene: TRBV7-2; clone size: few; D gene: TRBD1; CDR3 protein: CASSYNRGSYEQYF; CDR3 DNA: TGTGCCAGCAGTTACAACAGGGGTAGCTACGAGCAGTACTTC
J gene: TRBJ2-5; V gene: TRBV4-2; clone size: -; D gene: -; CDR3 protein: CASSQDLVGPGRGTQYF; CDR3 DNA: TGTGCCAGCAGCCAAGACCTCGTAGGGCCGGGAAGGGGGACCCAGTACTTC
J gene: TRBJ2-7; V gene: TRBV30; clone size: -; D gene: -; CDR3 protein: CAWRDSRAYEQYF; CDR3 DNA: TGTGCCTGGAGGGACAGTCGAGCCTACGAGCAGTACTTC